Reported below is one T cell receptor beta chain. The clone's antigen remains unknown. No much larger clone is present one base from it, and per-base qualities are unavailable. This specimen comes from a study of blood T cell repertoires in COVID-19 (dated by TCRdb to 2018 to 2021). With regard to the full study: Samples from collaborators originated in the United States, Italy and Spain and spanned both the acute and convalescent phases of COVID-19. The material from the prospective study consisted of cDNA or gDNA derived from T cells, B-cell-depleted T cells, or PBMCs. Subjects who had been exposed to COVID-19, were actively infected with it, or had recovered from it provided the deeply sampled blood TCRbeta repertoires that made up the dataset. The repertoires were released in a freely available public database meant as a resource for research on the immune response to SARS-CoV-2. The samples were drawn from two sources: the first 160 participants of the ongoing ImmuneRACE study, and 1,000 to 1,500 subjects contributed by 6 global collaborators. The sample metadata nearly always contained a de-identified subject ID, COVID-19 status, age in years and sex. HLA class I and class II types, where available, came from metadata supplied by the sample provider rather than from assay-based typing. Broader findings and caveats from the paper: The amount of clinical and demographic metadata varied by source and participant and was provided uncurated.

TCRbeta CDR3 regions were amplified from genomic DNA by means of the immunoSEQ Assay, a bias-controlled multiplex PCR. The study's own analysis went as follows. Nucleated cell counts per sample were estimated from amplification of reference gene primers within the assay. To quantify the absolute abundance of each unique TCRbeta CDR3 rearrangement, sequence reads were collapsed and filtered. Productive Simpson clonality was computed per sample as the square root of Simpson's diversity index over productive rearrangements. TCRdb carries this immuneACCESS record with in-frame sequences only. Its versions omit some clonotypes, under half of them owing to an unresolved V gene in the studies checked, with the rest unexplained. The D gene and trimming were derived from the DNA, and the V and J assignments and clone size from that table. The sample profile shows roughly 240,000 clones; 70% to 90% of them were found once. Less than 0.9% of the sample goes to the ten largest clones.

Participants in the prospective study were enrolled through a virtual design, were aged roughly 18 to 100 years, and lived in 24 United States geographic areas. Cohort assignment in the prospective study relied on participant-reported clinical history from a screening survey and a study questionnaire. Exposed participants had been in contact with someone with a PCR-confirmed or clinician-diagnosed COVID-19 case within 2 weeks of study entry. In the prospective study, whole blood, serum and a nasopharyngeal or oropharyngeal swab were collected from each participant by mobile phlebotomists. Prospective study participants could optionally give additional blood draws and questionnaires over a roughly two-month period. Before DNA extraction, prospective study blood samples were shipped either frozen or at room temperature. As encoded in the germline V gene (reference sequence), CDR1 is GTSNPN while CDR2 is SVGIG. The CDR3 runs 14 amino acids, cysteine and phenylalanine included. Kept here is only the CDR3 DNA, which spans 42 bases and is read in frame from base 1. V is shortened by 5 bases, J by 11 bases, and the region joining them spans 24 bases.

The clonotype originates from a man in his fifties who had been exposed to COVID-19. The V and J segments used are TRBV30 and TRBJ1-1; TRBD1 is a possible D gene, resting on 5 matching bases. Sequencing was carried out using PBMCs or T cells enriched from blood (not recorded which). This receptor has the CDR3 CAWHRRGLGSVAFF. The DNA sequence is given as TGTGCCTGGCACCGGCGGGGACTCGGATCAGTGGCTTTCTTT.